Listed below are T cell receptor beta chains from one sample, sequenced in a study of blood T cell repertoires in COVID-19. Sequenced by immunoSEQ multiplex PCR; TCRdb stores in-frame clones only, minus some. Of some 280,000 clones in the sample, around nine tenths were seen once. Sequenced: peripheral blood. The receptors shown here come from a woman aged 60-75 years with acute or convalescent COVID-19. CDR3s include the opening cysteine and the closing phenylalanine or tryptophan. A D gene is named only where the DNA matches it firmly. The size field is filled for only some rows; it gives once, few, many or a size class.

cdr3_nt: TGCGCCAGCAGCTTCGGGACTAGCGGGGACAATGAGCAGTTCTTC; cdr3_aa: CASSFGTSGDNEQFF; clone_size: -; cdr3_length: 15; j_call: TRBJ2-1; d_call: TRBD2; v_call: TRBV5-1
cdr3_nt: TGTGCCATCAGTGAGTCCCCCCTCGACACCATATATTTT; cdr3_aa: CAISESPLDTIYF; clone_size: -; cdr3_length: 13; j_call: TRBJ1-3; d_call: -; v_call: TRBV10-3
cdr3_nt: TGCGCCAGCAGCCAAGATCCCGGCAGAGGGGGTGAGCAGTTCTTC; cdr3_aa: CASSQDPGRGGEQFF; clone_size: -; cdr3_length: 15; j_call: TRBJ2-1; d_call: -; v_call: TRBV4-1
cdr3_nt: TGTGCCAGCAGCCCAACAGGGGGTTCCTACAATGAGCAGTTCTTC; cdr3_aa: CASSPTGGSYNEQFF; clone_size: few; cdr3_length: 15; j_call: TRBJ2-1; d_call: TRBD1; v_call: TRBV7-9
cdr3_nt: TGTGCCAGCAGCTTAGAGGCCCGGGAGGCGAACATTCAGTACTTC; cdr3_aa: CASSLEAREANIQYF; clone_size: -; cdr3_length: 15; j_call: TRBJ2-4; d_call: TRBD2; v_call: TRBV11-2
cdr3_nt: TGTGCCAGCAGCCAAGGGACAGGGGGTCTCTACGAGCAGTACTTC; cdr3_aa: CASSQGTGGLYEQYF; clone_size: -; cdr3_length: 15; j_call: TRBJ2-7; d_call: TRBD1; v_call: TRBV3-1/TRBV3-2
cdr3_nt: TGTGCCAGCAGCTTGGGCGGGACAGGGGCCATGAACACTGAAGCTTTCTTT; cdr3_aa: CASSLGGTGAMNTEAFF; clone_size: once; cdr3_length: 17; j_call: TRBJ1-1; d_call: TRBD1; v_call: TRBV5-4
cdr3_nt: TGTGCCAGCAGATACGGGGACAGGGGGCGCACAGATACGCAGTATTTT; cdr3_aa: CASRYGDRGRTDTQYF; clone_size: -; cdr3_length: 16; j_call: TRBJ2-3; d_call: TRBD1; v_call: TRBV7-9
cdr3_nt: TGCAGCGTTGTGGGAGGGTACAAAGAGACCCAGTACTTC; cdr3_aa: CSVVGGYKETQYF; clone_size: -; cdr3_length: 13; j_call: TRBJ2-5; d_call: TRBD2; v_call: TRBV29-1
cdr3_nt: TGCGCCAGCATCGGAACAGGGGGCGGGTACGAGCAGTACTTC; cdr3_aa: CASIGTGGGYEQYF; clone_size: once; cdr3_length: 14; j_call: TRBJ2-7; d_call: TRBD1; v_call: TRBV10-2
cdr3_nt: TGTGCCAGCAGCCCCAGGACAATGAATGAAAAACTGTTTTTT; cdr3_aa: CASSPRTMNEKLFF; clone_size: few; cdr3_length: 14; j_call: TRBJ1-4; d_call: -; v_call: TRBV16
cdr3_nt: TGTGCCAGCACCCCCCAAAGGGGTGCCTACAATGAGCAGTTCTTC; cdr3_aa: CASTPQRGAYNEQFF; clone_size: -; cdr3_length: 15; j_call: TRBJ2-1; d_call: -; v_call: TRBV5-4
cdr3_nt: TGTGCCAGCAGTTTTCTAGCGGGGGGGCGCGAGCAGTACTTC; cdr3_aa: CASSFLAGGREQYF; clone_size: -; cdr3_length: 14; j_call: TRBJ2-7; d_call: TRBD2; v_call: TRBV27
cdr3_nt: TGTGCCACCAGCTGGACGCAGGGCGGTAATTCACCCCTCCACTTT; cdr3_aa: CATSWTQGGNSPLHF; clone_size: -; cdr3_length: 15; j_call: TRBJ1-6; d_call: -; v_call: TRBV15
cdr3_nt: TGTGCCACCAGCCAGACGGGGGACAGGGCGAACACCATATATTTT; cdr3_aa: CATSQTGDRANTIYF; clone_size: -; cdr3_length: 15; j_call: TRBJ1-3; d_call: TRBD1; v_call: TRBV15
cdr3_nt: TGTGCCAGCACCATCGACAGGGGTAGCACTGAAAAACTGTTTTTT; cdr3_aa: CASTIDRGSTEKLFF; clone_size: -; cdr3_length: 15; j_call: TRBJ1-4; d_call: TRBD1; v_call: TRBV11-2
cdr3_nt: TGTGCCAGCAGTACCCAACAGGGGGAGAACACCGGGGAGCTGTTTTTT; cdr3_aa: CASSTQQGENTGELFF; clone_size: -; cdr3_length: 16; j_call: TRBJ2-2; d_call: TRBD1; v_call: TRBV28
cdr3_nt: TGTGCCAGCAGCTCCCGGGGTAGCGGCCGCTACGAGCAGTACTTC; cdr3_aa: CASSSRGSGRYEQYF; clone_size: -; cdr3_length: 15; j_call: TRBJ2-7; d_call: -; v_call: TRBV6-2/TRBV6-3
cdr3_nt: TGTGCCAGCAGCCAAGCTCCCACCAGGGTGGTCTACAATGAGCAGTTCTTC; cdr3_aa: CASSQAPTRVVYNEQFF; clone_size: once; cdr3_length: 17; j_call: TRBJ2-1; d_call: -; v_call: TRBV3-1/TRBV3-2
cdr3_nt: TGCGCCAGCAGTCAGCTCGATCTACAGGGGCCACTTTTCTATGGCTACACCTTC; cdr3_aa: CASSQLDLQGPLFYGYTF; clone_size: -; cdr3_length: 18; j_call: TRBJ1-2; d_call: TRBD1; v_call: TRBV23-1
cdr3_nt: TGTGCCAGCAGCCCGGGACTATCCTCCTACAATGAGCAGTTCTTC; cdr3_aa: CASSPGLSSYNEQFF; clone_size: -; cdr3_length: 15; j_call: TRBJ2-1; d_call: TRBD2; v_call: TRBV7-9
cdr3_nt: TGTGCCAGCAGCCAAGGACAGGGGGCCTACAATGAGCAGTTCTTC; cdr3_aa: CASSQGQGAYNEQFF; clone_size: -; cdr3_length: 15; j_call: TRBJ2-1; d_call: TRBD1; v_call: TRBV7-2
cdr3_nt: TGTGCCTGGAGTTCAGGAGGCCCTGAAGCTTTCTTT; cdr3_aa: CAWSSGGPEAFF; clone_size: -; cdr3_length: 12; j_call: TRBJ1-1; d_call: -; v_call: TRBV30
cdr3_nt: TGTGCCAGCAGGGGGGACAGGGGCAATGGCTACACCTTC; cdr3_aa: CASRGDRGNGYTF; clone_size: once; cdr3_length: 13; j_call: TRBJ1-2; d_call: TRBD1; v_call: TRBV28
cdr3_nt: TGTGCCAGCAGCCGGGGGACTCCTAACACCGGGGAGCTGTTTTTT; cdr3_aa: CASSRGTPNTGELFF; clone_size: few; cdr3_length: 15; j_call: TRBJ2-2; d_call: -; v_call: TRBV3-1/TRBV3-2
cdr3_nt: TGTGCCAGCTCACCACAGACAGGCGGAGAGACCCAGTACTTC; cdr3_aa: CASSPQTGGETQYF; clone_size: -; cdr3_length: 14; j_call: TRBJ2-5; d_call: -; v_call: TRBV18
cdr3_nt: TGTGCCAGCAGCCCGGAGACAGCTTCAAACTATGGCTACACCTTC; cdr3_aa: CASSPETASNYGYTF; clone_size: -; cdr3_length: 15; j_call: TRBJ1-2; d_call: -; v_call: TRBV9
cdr3_nt: TGCGCCAGCAGCCAAAGCGGGGGGTTGGCAGATACGCAGTATTTT; cdr3_aa: CASSQSGGLADTQYF; clone_size: once; cdr3_length: 15; j_call: TRBJ2-3; d_call: TRBD2; v_call: TRBV5-1
cdr3_nt: TGTGCCAGCAGTGCCTGGGGGGGCTATGGCTACACCTTC; cdr3_aa: CASSAWGGYGYTF; clone_size: -; cdr3_length: 13; j_call: TRBJ1-2; d_call: -; v_call: TRBV28